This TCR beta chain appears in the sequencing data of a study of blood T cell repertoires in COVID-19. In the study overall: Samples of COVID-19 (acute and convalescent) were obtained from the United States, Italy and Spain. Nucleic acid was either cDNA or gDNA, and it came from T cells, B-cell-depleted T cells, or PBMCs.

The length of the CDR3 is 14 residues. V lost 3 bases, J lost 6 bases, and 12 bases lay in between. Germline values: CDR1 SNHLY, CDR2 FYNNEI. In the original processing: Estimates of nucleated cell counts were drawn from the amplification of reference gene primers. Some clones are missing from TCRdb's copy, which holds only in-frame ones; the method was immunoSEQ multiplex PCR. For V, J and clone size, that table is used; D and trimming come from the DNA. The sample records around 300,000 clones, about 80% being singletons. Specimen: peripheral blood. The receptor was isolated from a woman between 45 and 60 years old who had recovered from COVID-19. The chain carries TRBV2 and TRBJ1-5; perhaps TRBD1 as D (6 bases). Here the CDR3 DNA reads TGTGCCAGCAGTGACGCGGGGGGGGCTCAGCCCCAGCATTTT. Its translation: CASSDAGGAQPQHF.